The 27 T cell receptor beta chains below all came from one sample that was sequenced in a study of T cell responses to AZD1222 COVID-19 vaccine. The data were produced by immunoSEQ multiplex PCR, yet TCRdb's version contains in-frame clones alone and is incomplete. The table includes 90,000 to 150,000 clones, just over 85% detected once. The sample here was peripheral blood, taken 28 days after the second AZD1222 dose. The receptors originated from an adult who received the AZD1222 COVID-19 vaccine.

The chain joins TRBV29-1 to TRBJ2-1, with D possibly matching TRBD1 (5 bases). The CDR3 has 15 amino acids. Per the germline V gene, CDR1 is SQVTM and CDR2 is ANQGSEA. Between the trimmed V and J ends, which lost 4 bases and 4 bases, there was a span of 17 bases. The CDR3 reads CSVVGRAGLYNEQFF. In nucleotides, the CDR3 is TGCAGCGTTGTTGGTCGGGCAGGGTTGTACAATGAGCAGTTCTTC.

In this sample, this clone turned up a few times. V and J are TRBV7-9 and TRBJ2-7, with 9 bases identical to TRBD2. The CDR3 extends over 15 amino acids. V was clipped by 5 bases and J by 2 bases; unmatched bases: 7. Germline V CDR1 and CDR2: SEHNR, FQNEAQ (reference sequence). CDR3 sequence reads: CASSPTSGSTYEQYF. In DNA, the CDR3 is TGTGCCAGCAGCCCCACTAGCGGGTCGACCTACGAGCAGTACTTC.

The chain recombines TRBV14 with TRBJ2-7, with 7 bases fitting TRBD1. The ends lost 0 bases at V and 2 bases at J; junction bases unmatched: 7. This CDR3 region has 16 residues. Per the germline V gene, CDR1 is SGHDN and CDR2 is FVKESK. CDR3 loop: CASSQDVGTDPYEQYF. CDR3 nucleotides: TGTGCCAGCAGCCAAGACGTCGGGACAGACCCCTACGAGCAGTACTTC.

This sequence joins TRBV6-1 and TRBJ2-1; D is ambiguous. Trimming left V 2 bases short and J 8 bases short, with 10 bases between. Looked up from germline, CDR1 is MNHNS and CDR2 is SASEGT. The CDR3 has 13 amino acids. The CDR3 nucleotides read TGTGCCAGCAGTGAAACCTTGGGGTATGAGCAGTTCTTC. It codes for CASSETLGYEQFF.

This clone was seen more than once but under ten times. V usage is TRBV3-1 (or the pseudogene TRBV3-2) and J usage is TRBJ2-3; TRBD2 matches at 13 bases. From germline, CDR1 is LGHDT and CDR2 YNNKEL (reference sequence). There are 16 residues in the CDR3. Trimming cost V 7 bases and J 6 bases; bases outside gene matches: 10. This CDR3 reads CASNTRLAGGKDTQYF. Here the CDR3 DNA reads TGTGCCAGCAACACCCGACTAGCGGGGGGAAAGGATACGCAGTATTTT.

The V gene is TRBV11-2, the J gene TRBJ1-6; D gene ambiguous. The CDR3 length is 16 residues. V lost 5 bases and J 0 bases, leaving 11 bases between the germline ends. In germline, CDR1 is SGHAT, CDR2 FQNNGV. This CDR3 reads CASSPMRFSYNSPLHF. The DNA of the CDR3 is TGTGCCAGCAGCCCCATGCGGTTCTCCTATAATTCACCCCTCCACTTT.

This clone was seen more than once but under ten times. DNA for the CDR3: TGCGCCAGCGTACAGGGATGGGGAGCCACTGAAGCTTTCTTT. This sequence encodes CASVQGWGATEAFF. The genes are TRBV23-1 and TRBJ1-1; tentative D call: TRBD1 (6 bases). TRBV23-1 is identified as an open reading frame with a role that is uncertain. This CDR3 spans 14 amino acids. V was cut by 8 bases and J by 4 bases, with 17 bases left in between.

This clone was recorded only once. CDR3 sequence (DNA): TGTGCCAGTAGTCCCCGAGCAGGGGCAAGGTACACCTTC. Amino acid sequence: CASSPRAGARYTF. The chain joins TRBV19 to TRBJ1-2; tentative D call: TRBD1 (6 bases). The CDR3 is made up of 13 amino acids. V was pared by 5 bases and J by 11 bases, with 18 bases between. Germline V gene sequence: CDR1 LNHDA, CDR2 SQIVND (reference sequence).

The chain has TRBV12-3 or TRBV12-4 and TRBJ1-2; possibly TRBD1 for D (5 bases). CDR3 length: 12 amino acids. Trimming left V 7 bases short and J 9 bases short, with 15 bases between. CDR3 region: CASTRPGQSYTF. The DNA for the CDR3 is TGTGCCAGCACTCGACCGGGGCAGAGCTACACCTTC.

This chain connects TRBV5-1 to TRBJ1-1; D unclear. Deletions cut 0 bases from V and 0 bases from J, with 9 bases between. This CDR3 spans 15 amino acids. Germline assignment: CDR1 SGHRS and CDR2 YFSETQ. The CDR3 is CASSLGGVMNTEAFF. In DNA form, the CDR3 reads TGCGCCAGCAGCTTGGGCGGGGTTATGAACACTGAAGCTTTCTTT.

A remark on this clone: The identical CDR3 is also encoded by other nucleotide sequences in the sample. This chain connects TRBV5-1 to TRBJ2-1, with a weak D call TRBD1 (5 bases). With 0 bases removed from V and 3 bases from J, the gap between germline ends came to 13 bases. The CDR3 sequence is 16 residues long. Germline CDR1 reads SGHRS; CDR2 reads YFSETQ. CDR3 amino acids: CASSLGGETVYNEQFF. CDR3 bases: TGCGCCAGCAGCTTGGGGGGTGAGACAGTCTACAATGAGCAGTTCTTC. The full variable domain, completed using reference TRBV5-1 and TRBJ2-1, is KAGVTQTPRYLIKTRGQQVTLSCSPISGHRSVSWYQQTPGQGLQFLFEYFSETQRNKGNFPGRFSGRQFSNSRSEMNVSTLELGDSALYLCASSLGGETVYNEQFFGPGTRLTVL.

The rearrangement links TRBV10-3 to TRBJ2-7; D remains unclear. CDR1 ENHRY and CDR2 SYGVKD come from the germline V gene. The CDR3 covers 11 residues. The V end was cut by 8 bases, the J end by 3 bases, with 8 bases between. CDR3 protein: CAIQRNYEQYF. CDR3 coding DNA: TGTGCCATCCAGAGAAACTACGAGCAGTACTTC.

CDR3 DNA sequence: TGTGCCAGCAGCCCGGGGACAAATCAGCCCCAGCATTTT. Amino acid sequence: CASSPGTNQPQHF. The V and J genes are TRBV7-8 and TRBJ1-5, with a tentative D call TRBD1 (6 bases). The CDR3 consists of 13 residues. Trimming took 5 bases from V and 4 from J, leaving 9 bases between them. CDR1 and CDR2 from the germline V gene are SGHVS and FQNEAQ.

The chain combines TRBV7-2 with TRBJ1-2, with D possibly being TRBD1 (5 bases). Deletions cut 4 bases from V and 7 bases from J, with 7 bases between. From germline, CDR1 is SGHTA and CDR2 FQGNSA. This CDR3 has 11 residues. CDR3: CASSSTVGYTF. CDR3 sequence (DNA): TGTGCCAGCAGCTCGACAGTTGGCTACACCTTC.

This clone occurred once. The chain employs TRBV13 and TRBJ2-1; no reliable D call. V dropped 3 bases and J dropped 9 bases, with 9 bases sitting between them. Germline values: CDR1 PRHDT, CDR2 FYEKMQ (reference sequence). The CDR3 loop spans 12 amino acids. CDR3 sequence: CASSLGFLEQFF. CDR3 DNA sequence: TGTGCCAGCAGCTTGGGCTTCCTTGAGCAGTTCTTC.

The chain recombines TRBV4-1 with TRBJ2-7; 9 nucleotides match TRBD2. CDR3 length: 16 residues. CDR1 and CDR2 (germline): MGHRA, YSYEKL. Unmatched junction bases numbered 8, after V lost 4 bases and J lost 1 base. The CDR3 bases are TGCGCCAGCAGCCCCGGGGTCACTAGCGGGTCCTACGAGCAGTACTTC. As protein: CASSPGVTSGSYEQYF.

V and J are TRBV7-3 and TRBJ1-2; TRBD1 matches 9 bases. Germline values: CDR1 SGHTA, CDR2 FQGTGA. V gave up 5 bases and J gave up 2 bases; unmatched junction bases: 3. The CDR3 sequence is 14 residues long. The CDR3 coding sequence is TGTGCCAGCAGCCCGACAGGGGGAAACTATGGCTACACCTTC. Translating gives CASSPTGGNYGYTF.

The chain has TRBV4-2 and TRBJ2-1; the D is unclear. The CDR3 has 14 residues. V was trimmed by 0 bases and J by 4 bases, leaving 7 bases between them. The V gene's germline CDR1 is LGHNA and CDR2 YNFKEQ. CDR3 protein: CASSQDPTYNEQFF. CDR3 sequence (DNA): TGTGCCAGCAGCCAAGATCCGACTTACAATGAGCAGTTCTTC.

This clone was observed a few times. The V call is TRBV28, the J call TRBJ1-4, with D unclear. The CDR3 extends over 13 amino acids. Germline CDR1 is MDHEN and CDR2 is SYDVKM. V lost 5 bases and J 7 bases, leaving 11 bases between the germline ends. The CDR3 is CASSPEVVEKLFF. DNA for the CDR3: TGTGCCAGCAGTCCGGAGGTGGTTGAAAAACTGTTTTTT.

The rearrangement joins TRBV9 to TRBJ2-3; TRBD2 matches 10 bases. Trimming removed 3 bases from V and 3 bases from J; junction bases left unmatched: 1. Germline CDR1 and CDR2: SGDLS and YYNGEE. CDR3 length: 14 residues. The CDR3: CASSGSGRTDTQYF. The CDR3, as DNA: TGTGCCAGCAGCGGTAGCGGGAGGACAGATACGCAGTATTTT.

The rearrangement links TRBV6-1 to TRBJ2-2; unclear D gene. The CDR3 length is 15 residues. Looked up from germline, CDR1 is MNHNS and CDR2 is SASEGT. Trimming took off 2 bases at V and 2 bases at J, with 9 bases between the two ends. The chain's CDR3 is CASSETGHNTGELFF. For the CDR3, the DNA is TGTGCCAGCAGTGAAACGGGTCATAACACCGGGGAGCTGTTTTTT.

This chain uses TRBV6-5 with TRBJ1-5; D is possibly TRBD1 (5 bases). The germline V and J ends were trimmed by 5 bases and 2 bases, with 13 bases remaining between them. CDR3 length equals 15 residues. Germline V gene lookup returns CDR1 MNHEY and CDR2 SVGAGI. The CDR3 region is CASSLRGAGNQPQHF. The CDR3 DNA reads TGTGCCAGCAGTCTAAGGGGAGCCGGCAATCAGCCCCAGCATTTT.

This chain uses TRBV5-8 with TRBJ2-2, with D tentatively TRBD2 (7 bases). Germline values: CDR1 SGHTS, CDR2 YDEGEE. CDR3 length equals 15 residues. The V and J ends lost 10 bases and 0 bases respectively, with 16 bases between them. For the CDR3, the DNA is TGTGCCGGATTGGGGGGGCCGTCGAACACCGGGGAGCTGTTTTTT. Its protein is CAGLGGPSNTGELFF. The full variable domain, completed using reference TRBV5-8 and TRBJ2-2, is EAGVTQSPTHLIKTRGQQATLRCSPISGHTSVYWYQQALGLGLQFLLWYDEGEERNRGNFPPRFSGRQFPNYSSELNVNALELEDSALYLCAGLGGPSNTGELFFGEGSRLTVL.

The V call is TRBV7-6, the J call TRBJ2-2; D ambiguous. Deletions cut 5 bases from V and 1 base from J, with 11 bases between. Germline V CDR1 and CDR2: SGHVS, FNYEAQ. The CDR3 is 15 amino acids. The DNA for the CDR3 is TGTGCCAGCAGCCCCGCCTCCGTGAACACCGGGGAGCTGTTTTTT. The encoded protein is CASSPASVNTGELFF.

The chain carries TRBV5-1 and TRBJ1-3; no clear D. V lost 0 bases and J 0 bases, leaving 19 bases between the germline ends. The CDR3 spans 19 residues. From germline, CDR1 is SGHRS and CDR2 YFSETQ. CDR3 amino acids: CASSLAVGQAQYSGNTIYF. CDR3 in DNA: TGCGCCAGCAGCTTGGCCGTCGGGCAGGCACAGTACTCTGGAAACACCATATATTTT.

This chain uses TRBV19 with TRBJ1-3; D possibly corresponds to TRBD1 (6 bases). This CDR3 is 17 amino acids long. Trimming shortened V by 5 bases and J by 3 bases, and 20 bases separated the two germline ends. CDR1 LNHDA and CDR2 SQIVND come from the germline V gene (reference sequence). The CDR3 loop reads CASSSGVRGLNGNTIYF. CDR3 in DNA: TGTGCCAGTAGTTCAGGCGTCAGGGGTCTGAATGGAAACACCATATATTTT.

This clone occurred once. The gene calls are TRBV5-4 and TRBJ1-4; D is perhaps TRBD1 (5 bases). Trimming shortened V by 0 bases and J by 8 bases, and 11 bases separated the two germline ends. The CDR3 loop spans 14 amino acids. Germline CDR1 is SGHNT and CDR2 is YYREEE (reference sequence). DNA of the CDR3: TGTGCCAGCAGCTTGGAGGGGATTAGGGAAAAACTGTTTTTT. As protein: CASSLEGIREKLFF.